These 7 T cell receptor beta chains came from one sample sequenced in a study of CDR3 diversity in severe acne. TCRdb passed the PCR reads through MiXCR, listing each CDR3 protein once. Here the sample spans approximately 90,000 distinct CDR3 sequences, roughly 52% being singletons. Sequencing used blood. All receptors come from a male donor in good health, serving as a control.

V and J are TRBV30 and TRBJ2-5, with D possibly TRBD1 on 6 matching bases. The CDR3 is 14 amino acids. The ends were cut back, 8 bases at V and 4 bases at J, with 20 bases in the middle. Germline CDR1 and CDR2: GTSNPN and SVGIG (reference sequence). CDR3 in amino acids: CASSEQGRGETQYF. CDR3 DNA: TGTGCCAGTAGTGAACAGGGTAGGGGAGAGACCCAGTACTTC.

The chain recombines TRBV7-6 with TRBJ2-7, with a tentative D call TRBD2 (6 bases). Germline lookup yields CDR1 SGHVS and CDR2 FNYEAQ. The length of the CDR3 is 14 residues. Between the trimmed V and J ends, which lost 5 bases and 1 base, there was a span of 12 bases. This CDR3 reads CASSPGGQSYEQYF. The DNA of the CDR3 is TGTGCCAGCAGCCCCGGGGGTCAATCCTACGAGCAGTACTTC. The complete variable domain, with remaining parts taken from reference TRBV7-6 and TRBJ2-7, reads GAGVSQSPRYKVTKRGQDVALRCDPISGHVSLYWYRQALGQGPEFLTYFNYEAQQDKSGLPNDRFSAERPEGSISTLTIQRTEQRDSAMYRCASSPGGQSYEQYFGPGTRLTVT.

CDR3 nucleotide sequence: TGTGCCAGCACCCGAGTCGGGTCTGTCGTTTTTGGAAACACCATATATTTT. Residues: CASTRVGSVVFGNTIYF. This chain connects TRBV6-5 to TRBJ1-3; D not resolved. V dropped 7 bases and J dropped 3 bases, with 22 bases sitting between them. Germline assignment: CDR1 MNHEY and CDR2 SVGAGI. The CDR3 runs to 17 residues.

This clonotype showed up many times. The CDR3: CASSPGRPIAEAFF. The CDR3 nucleotides are TGTGCCAGCAGCCCCGGACGGCCAATTGCTGAAGCTTTCTTT. The chain employs TRBV11-2 and TRBJ1-1; D remains ambiguous. CDR1 is SGHAT, CDR2 FQNNGV, per germline. The CDR3 runs 14 residues. Trimming removed 5 bases at V and 6 bases at J, with 16 bases between.

This clonotype was picked up a small number of times. J is TRBJ2-7 and V is TRBV29-1; D ambiguous. The CDR3 covers 12 residues. Germline V gives CDR1 SQVTM, CDR2 ANQGSEA. Deletions cut 2 bases from V and 11 bases from J, with 16 bases between. The CDR3 DNA reads TGCAGCGTTGAAATCCAAAGCGCTTCGAAGTACTTC. This codes for CSVEIQSASKYF.

The rearrangement joins TRBV11-3 to TRBJ2-1; TRBD2 matches 13 bases. CDR1 and CDR2 from the germline V gene are SGHNT and YENEEA. The CDR3 runs 16 residues. After removal of 5 bases from V and 4 bases from J, the junction contained 5 bases not matched to a gene. The CDR3 protein is CASSEPGLAGYNEQFF. The CDR3 DNA follows: TGTGCCAGCAGCGAGCCGGGACTAGCGGGATACAATGAGCAGTTCTTC.

A note on this clonotype: A junction end diverges from the germline sequence, so it may reflect a read error. The genes are TRBV7-2 and TRBJ1-1, with D perhaps TRBD1 (5 bases). This CDR3 comprises 14 residues. Looked up from germline, CDR1 is SGHTA and CDR2 is FQGNSA. DNA of the CDR3: TGTGCCTGCAGCTTGGGGGGATCGAACATTGAAGCTTTCTTT. This encodes CACSLGGSNIEAFF.